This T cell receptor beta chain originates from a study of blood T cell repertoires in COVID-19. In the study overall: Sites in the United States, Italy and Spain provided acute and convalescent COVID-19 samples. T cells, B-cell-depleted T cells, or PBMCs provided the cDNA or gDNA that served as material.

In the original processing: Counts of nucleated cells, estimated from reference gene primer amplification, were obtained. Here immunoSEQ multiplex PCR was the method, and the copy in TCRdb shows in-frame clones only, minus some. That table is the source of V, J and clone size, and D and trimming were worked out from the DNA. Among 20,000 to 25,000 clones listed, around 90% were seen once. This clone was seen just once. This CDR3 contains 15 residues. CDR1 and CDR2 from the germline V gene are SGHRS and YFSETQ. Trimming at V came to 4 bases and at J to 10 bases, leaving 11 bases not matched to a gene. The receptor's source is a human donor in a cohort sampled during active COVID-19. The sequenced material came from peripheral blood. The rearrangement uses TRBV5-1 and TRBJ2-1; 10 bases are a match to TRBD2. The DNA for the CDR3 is TGCGCCAGCAGCGGCGGACTAGCGGAAATCCGAGAGCAGTTCTTC. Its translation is CASSGGLAEIREQFF.